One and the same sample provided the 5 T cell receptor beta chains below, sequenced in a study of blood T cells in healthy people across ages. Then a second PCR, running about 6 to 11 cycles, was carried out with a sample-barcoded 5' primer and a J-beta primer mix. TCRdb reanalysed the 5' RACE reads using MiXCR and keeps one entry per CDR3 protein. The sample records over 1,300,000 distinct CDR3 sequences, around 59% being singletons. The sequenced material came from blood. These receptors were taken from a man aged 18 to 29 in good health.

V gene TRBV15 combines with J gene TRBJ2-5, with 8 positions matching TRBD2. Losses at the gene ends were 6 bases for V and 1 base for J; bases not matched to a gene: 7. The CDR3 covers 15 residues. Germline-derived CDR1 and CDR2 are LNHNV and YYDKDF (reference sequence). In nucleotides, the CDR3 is TGTGCCACCAGTGGGTATAGCGGGATCCAAGAGACCCAGTACTTC. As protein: CATSGYSGIQETQYF.

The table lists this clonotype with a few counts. The DNA for the CDR3 is TGTGCCAGCAGTCTCACCTCAGGGAATACTGAAGCTTTCTTT. Its protein product is CASSLTSGNTEAFF. The chain joins TRBV6-2 or TRBV6-3 to TRBJ1-1, with D possibly TRBD1 on 5 matching bases. V lost 5 bases, J lost 5 bases, and 15 bases lay in between. CDR1 is MNHEY and CDR2 is SVGEGT in the germline V gene. This CDR3 has 14 amino acids.

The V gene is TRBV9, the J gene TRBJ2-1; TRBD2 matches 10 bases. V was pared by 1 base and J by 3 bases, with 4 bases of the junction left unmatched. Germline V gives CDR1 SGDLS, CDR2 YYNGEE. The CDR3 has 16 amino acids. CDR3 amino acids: CASSVSGRAFYNEQFF. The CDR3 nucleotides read TGTGCCAGCAGCGTAAGCGGGAGGGCGTTCTACAATGAGCAGTTCTTC.

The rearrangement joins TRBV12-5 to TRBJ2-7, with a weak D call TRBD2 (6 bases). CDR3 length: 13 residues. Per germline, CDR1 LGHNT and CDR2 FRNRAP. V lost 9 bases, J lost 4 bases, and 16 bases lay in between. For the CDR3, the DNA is TGTGCTAGCGGGCCGGGACTTCAATACGAGCAGTACTTC. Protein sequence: CASGPGLQYEQYF.

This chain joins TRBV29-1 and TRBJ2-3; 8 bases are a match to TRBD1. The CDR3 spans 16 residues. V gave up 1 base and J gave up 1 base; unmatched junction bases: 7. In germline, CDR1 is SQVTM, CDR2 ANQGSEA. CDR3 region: CSVEGGGTGGTDTQYF. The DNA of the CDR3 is TGCAGCGTTGAAGGGGGTGGGACAGGAGGCACAGATACGCAGTATTTT.